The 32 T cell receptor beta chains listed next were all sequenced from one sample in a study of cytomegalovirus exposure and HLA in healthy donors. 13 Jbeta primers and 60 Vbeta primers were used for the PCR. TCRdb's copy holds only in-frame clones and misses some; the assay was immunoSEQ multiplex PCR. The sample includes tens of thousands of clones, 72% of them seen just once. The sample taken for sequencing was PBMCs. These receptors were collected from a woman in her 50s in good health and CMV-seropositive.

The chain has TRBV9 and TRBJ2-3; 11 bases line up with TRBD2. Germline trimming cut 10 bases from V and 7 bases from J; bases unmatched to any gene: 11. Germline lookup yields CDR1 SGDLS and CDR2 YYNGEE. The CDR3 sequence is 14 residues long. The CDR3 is CARLASGRFYTQYF. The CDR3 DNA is TGTGCCCGCCTGGCTAGCGGGAGGTTTTATACGCAGTATTTT.

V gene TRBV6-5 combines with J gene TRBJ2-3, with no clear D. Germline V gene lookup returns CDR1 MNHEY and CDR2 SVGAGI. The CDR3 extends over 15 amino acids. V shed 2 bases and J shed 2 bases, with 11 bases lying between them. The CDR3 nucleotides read TGTGCCAGCAGTTACGGCCTTCCCCCCACAGATACGCAGTATTTT. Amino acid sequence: CASSYGLPPTDTQYF.

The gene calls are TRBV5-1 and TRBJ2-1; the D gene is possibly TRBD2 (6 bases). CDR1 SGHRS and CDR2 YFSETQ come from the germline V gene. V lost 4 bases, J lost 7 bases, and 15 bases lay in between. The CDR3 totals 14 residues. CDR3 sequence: CASSVSGVGNEQFF. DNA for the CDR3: TGCGCCAGCAGCGTTAGCGGTGTGGGTAATGAGCAGTTCTTC. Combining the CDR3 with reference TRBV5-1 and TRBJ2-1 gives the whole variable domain KAGVTQTPRYLIKTRGQQVTLSCSPISGHRSVSWYQQTPGQGLQFLFEYFSETQRNKGNFPGRFSGRQFSNSRSEMNVSTLELGDSALYLCASSVSGVGNEQFFGPGTRLTVL.

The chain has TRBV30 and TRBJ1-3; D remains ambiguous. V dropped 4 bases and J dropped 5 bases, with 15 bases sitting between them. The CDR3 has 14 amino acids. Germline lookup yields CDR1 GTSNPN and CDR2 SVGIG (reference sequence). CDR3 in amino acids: CAWNPNGDRNTIYF. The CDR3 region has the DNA TGTGCCTGGAACCCCAACGGTGACAGAAACACCATATATTTT. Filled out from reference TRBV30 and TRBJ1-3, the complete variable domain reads SQTIHQWPATLVQPVGSPLSLECTVEGTSNPNLYWYRQAAGRGLQLLFYSVGIGQISSEVPQNLSASRPQDRQFILSSKKLLLSDSGFYLCAWNPNGDRNTIYFGEGSWLTVV.

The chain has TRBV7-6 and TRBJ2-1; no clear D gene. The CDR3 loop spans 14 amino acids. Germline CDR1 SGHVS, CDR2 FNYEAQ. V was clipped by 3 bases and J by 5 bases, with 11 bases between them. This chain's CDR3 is CASSFNRGNNEQFF. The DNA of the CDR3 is TGTGCCAGCAGCTTTAATCGCGGCAACAATGAGCAGTTCTTC.

The CDR3 DNA sequence: TGTGCCAGCAGCTTAAGGGGGGGCGAGACCCAGTACTTC. It codes for CASSLRGGETQYF. The chain combines TRBV7-9 with TRBJ2-5; TRBD2 might be the D (7 bases). CDR1 is SEHNR and CDR2 is FQNEAQ in the germline V gene (reference sequence). The CDR3 runs 13 residues. V gave up 2 bases and J gave up 5 bases, with 9 bases separating them.

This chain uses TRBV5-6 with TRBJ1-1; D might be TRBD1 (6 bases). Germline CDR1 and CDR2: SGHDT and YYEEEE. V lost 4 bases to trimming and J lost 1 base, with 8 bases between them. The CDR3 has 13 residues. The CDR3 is CASSATGNTEAFF. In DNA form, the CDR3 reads TGTGCCAGCAGCGCGACAGGGAACACTGAAGCTTTCTTT.

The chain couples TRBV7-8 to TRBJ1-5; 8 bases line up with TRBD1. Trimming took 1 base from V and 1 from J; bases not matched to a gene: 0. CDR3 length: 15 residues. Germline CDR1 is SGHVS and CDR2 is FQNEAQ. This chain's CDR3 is CASSLGQGSNQPQHF. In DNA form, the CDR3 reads TGTGCCAGCAGCTTAGGACAGGGGAGCAATCAGCCCCAGCATTTT.

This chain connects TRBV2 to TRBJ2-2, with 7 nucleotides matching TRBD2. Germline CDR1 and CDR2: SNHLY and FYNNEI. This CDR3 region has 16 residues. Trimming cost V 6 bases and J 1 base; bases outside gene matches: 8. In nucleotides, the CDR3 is TGTGCCAGCAGCTTAGCTAGCGGCTGGAACACCGGGGAGCTGTTTTTT. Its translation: CASSLASGWNTGELFF.

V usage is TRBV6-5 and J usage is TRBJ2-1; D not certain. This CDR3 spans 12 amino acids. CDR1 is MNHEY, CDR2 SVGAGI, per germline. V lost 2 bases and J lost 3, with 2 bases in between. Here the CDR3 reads CASSYRYNEQFF. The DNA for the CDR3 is TGTGCCAGCAGTTACCGCTACAATGAGCAGTTCTTC.

The CDR3 DNA reads as TGTGCCACCGGCAGGACAGGGGAAACTAATGAAAAACTGTTTTTT. This codes for CATGRTGETNEKLFF. This chain uses TRBV6-1 with TRBJ1-4, with 9 bases matching TRBD1. The ends lost 10 bases at V and 1 base at J; junction bases unmatched: 7. Germline CDR1 reads MNHNS; CDR2 reads SASEGT. CDR3 size: 15 residues.

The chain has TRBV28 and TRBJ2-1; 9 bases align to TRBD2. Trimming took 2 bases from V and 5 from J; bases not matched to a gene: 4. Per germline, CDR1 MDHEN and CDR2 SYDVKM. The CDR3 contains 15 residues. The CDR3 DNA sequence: TGTGCCAGCAGTTTAAACCTAGCGGGAAACAATGAGCAGTTCTTC. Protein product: CASSLNLAGNNEQFF. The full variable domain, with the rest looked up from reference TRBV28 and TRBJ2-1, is DVKVTQSSRYLVKRTGEKVFLECVQDMDHENMFWYRQDPGLGLRLIYFSYDVKMKEKGDIPEGYSVSREKKERFSLILESASTNQTSMYLCASSLNLAGNNEQFFGPGTRLTVL.

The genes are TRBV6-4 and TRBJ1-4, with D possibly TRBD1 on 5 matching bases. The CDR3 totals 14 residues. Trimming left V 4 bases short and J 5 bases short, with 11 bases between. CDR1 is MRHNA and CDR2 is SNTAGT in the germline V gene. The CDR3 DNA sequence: TGTGCCAGCAGTGTGACAGTGTTCAATGAAAAACTGTTTTTT. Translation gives CASSVTVFNEKLFF.

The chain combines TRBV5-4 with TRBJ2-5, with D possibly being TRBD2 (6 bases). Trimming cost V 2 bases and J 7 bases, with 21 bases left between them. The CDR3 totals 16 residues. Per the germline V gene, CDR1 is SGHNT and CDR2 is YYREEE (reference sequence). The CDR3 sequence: CASSLTGNMEGGTQYF. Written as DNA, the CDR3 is TGTGCCAGCAGCTTAACGGGGAATATGGAGGGAGGGACCCAGTACTTC.

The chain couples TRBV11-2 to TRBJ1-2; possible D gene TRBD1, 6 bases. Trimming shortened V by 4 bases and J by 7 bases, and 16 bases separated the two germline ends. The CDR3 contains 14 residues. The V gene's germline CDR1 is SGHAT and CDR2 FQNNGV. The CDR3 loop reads CASSSSRQAPGYTF. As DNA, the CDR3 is TGTGCCAGCAGCTCCTCCCGACAGGCTCCTGGCTACACCTTC.

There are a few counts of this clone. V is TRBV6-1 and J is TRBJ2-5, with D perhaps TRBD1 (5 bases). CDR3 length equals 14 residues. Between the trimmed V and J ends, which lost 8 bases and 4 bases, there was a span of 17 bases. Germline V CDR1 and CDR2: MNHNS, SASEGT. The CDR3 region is CASATLRVGETQYF. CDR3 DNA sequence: TGTGCCAGCGCCACACTCAGGGTCGGAGAGACCCAGTACTTC.

CDR3 protein: CASSLDRGPYNEQFF. The DNA for the CDR3 is TGTGCCAGCAGCTTAGACAGGGGCCCCTACAATGAGCAGTTCTTC. This rearrangement joins TRBV7-2 to TRBJ2-1; 7 bases agree with TRBD1. The CDR3 is 15 amino acids. The V gene end was trimmed by 1 base and the J gene end by 2 bases; junction bases not matched to a gene: 2. Germline assignment: CDR1 SGHTA and CDR2 FQGNSA.

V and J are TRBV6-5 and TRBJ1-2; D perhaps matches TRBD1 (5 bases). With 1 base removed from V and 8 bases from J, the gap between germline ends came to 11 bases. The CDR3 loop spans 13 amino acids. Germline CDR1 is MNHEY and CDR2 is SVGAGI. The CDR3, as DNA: TGTGCCAGCAGTTACTGGGGAGGGGAGGGCTACACCTTC. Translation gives CASSYWGGEGYTF.

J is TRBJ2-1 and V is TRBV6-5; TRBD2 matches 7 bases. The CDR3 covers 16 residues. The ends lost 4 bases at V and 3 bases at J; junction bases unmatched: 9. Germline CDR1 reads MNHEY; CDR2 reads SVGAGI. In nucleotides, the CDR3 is TGTGCCAGCAGTTGGGCCCCATCGGGGGGCTACAATGAGCAGTTCTTC. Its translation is CASSWAPSGGYNEQFF.

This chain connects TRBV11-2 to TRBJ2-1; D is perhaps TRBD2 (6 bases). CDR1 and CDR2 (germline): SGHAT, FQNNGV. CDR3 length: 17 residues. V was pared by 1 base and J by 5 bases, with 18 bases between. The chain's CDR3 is CASSLGGTSPANNEQFF. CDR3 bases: TGTGCCAGCAGCTTAGGTGGAACTAGCCCCGCCAACAATGAGCAGTTCTTC.

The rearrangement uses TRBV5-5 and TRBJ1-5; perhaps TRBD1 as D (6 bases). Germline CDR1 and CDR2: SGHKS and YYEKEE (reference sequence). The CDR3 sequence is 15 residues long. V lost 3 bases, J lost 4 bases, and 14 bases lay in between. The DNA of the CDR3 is TGTGCCAGCAGCTGGGGGGGACAAGGGAATCAGCCCCAGCATTTT. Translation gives CASSWGGQGNQPQHF.

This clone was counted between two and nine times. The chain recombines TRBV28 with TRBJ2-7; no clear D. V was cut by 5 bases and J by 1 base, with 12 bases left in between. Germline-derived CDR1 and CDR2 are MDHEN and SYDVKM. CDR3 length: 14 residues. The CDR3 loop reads CASSLPHRSYEQYF. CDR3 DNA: TGTGCCAGCAGTCTCCCACACCGATCCTACGAGCAGTACTTC.

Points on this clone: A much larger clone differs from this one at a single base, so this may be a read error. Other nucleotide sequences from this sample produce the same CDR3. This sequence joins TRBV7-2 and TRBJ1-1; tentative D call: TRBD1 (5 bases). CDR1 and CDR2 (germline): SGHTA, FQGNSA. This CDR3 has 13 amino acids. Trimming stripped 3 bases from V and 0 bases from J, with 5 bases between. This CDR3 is CASSLTVNTEAFF. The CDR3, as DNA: TGTGCCAGCAGCTTGACAGTGAACACTGAAGCTTTCTTT.

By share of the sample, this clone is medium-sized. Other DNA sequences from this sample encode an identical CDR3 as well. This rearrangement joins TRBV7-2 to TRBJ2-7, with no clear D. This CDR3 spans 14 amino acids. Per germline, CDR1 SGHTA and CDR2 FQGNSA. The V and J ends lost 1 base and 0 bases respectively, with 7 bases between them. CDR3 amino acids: CASSLGLISYEQYF. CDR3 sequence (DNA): TGTGCCAGCAGCTTAGGCCTAATCTCCTACGAGCAGTACTTC.

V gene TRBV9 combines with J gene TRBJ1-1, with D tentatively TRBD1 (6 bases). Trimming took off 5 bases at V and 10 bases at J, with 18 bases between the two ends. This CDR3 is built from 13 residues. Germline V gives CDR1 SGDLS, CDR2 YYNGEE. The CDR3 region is CASSTRGEGRAFF. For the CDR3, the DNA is TGTGCCAGCAGTACGAGGGGGGAGGGCCGAGCTTTCTTT.

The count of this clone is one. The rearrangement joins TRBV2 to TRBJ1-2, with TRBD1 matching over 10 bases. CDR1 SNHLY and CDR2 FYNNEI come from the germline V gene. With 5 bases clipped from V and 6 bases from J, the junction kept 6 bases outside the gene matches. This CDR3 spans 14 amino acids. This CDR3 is CASSLGTGENGYTF. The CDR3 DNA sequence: TGTGCCAGCAGTCTCGGGACAGGGGAAAATGGCTACACCTTC. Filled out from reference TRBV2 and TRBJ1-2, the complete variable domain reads EPEVTQTPSHQVTQMGQEVILRCVPISNHLYFYWYRQILGQKVEFLVSFYNNEISEKSEIFDDQFSVERPDGSNFTLKIRSTKLEDSAMYFCASSLGTGENGYTFGSGTRLTVV.

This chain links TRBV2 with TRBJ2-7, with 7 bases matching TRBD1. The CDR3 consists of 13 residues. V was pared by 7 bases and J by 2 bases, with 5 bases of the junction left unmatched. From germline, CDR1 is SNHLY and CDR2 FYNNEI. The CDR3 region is CASMRGTAYEQYF. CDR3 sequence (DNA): TGTGCCAGCATGAGAGGGACAGCCTACGAGCAGTACTTC.

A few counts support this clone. CDR3 in amino acids: CASSGTRTGVGANVLTF. The CDR3 DNA follows: TGTGCCAGCAGTGGGACGCGGACAGGGGTAGGGGCCAACGTCCTGACTTTC. The chain couples TRBV2 to TRBJ2-6; 9 bases align to TRBD1. The V gene's germline CDR1 is SNHLY and CDR2 FYNNEI. Losses at the gene ends were 4 bases for V and 4 bases for J; bases not matched to a gene: 8. The CDR3 totals 17 residues.

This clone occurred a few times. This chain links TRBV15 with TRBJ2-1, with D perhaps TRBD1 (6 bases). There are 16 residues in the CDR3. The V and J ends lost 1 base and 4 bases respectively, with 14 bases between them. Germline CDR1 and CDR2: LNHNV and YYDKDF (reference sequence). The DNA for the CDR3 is TGTGCCACCAGCAGAGGCAGGGGCTTTACTTACAATGAGCAGTTCTTC. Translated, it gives CATSRGRGFTYNEQFF.

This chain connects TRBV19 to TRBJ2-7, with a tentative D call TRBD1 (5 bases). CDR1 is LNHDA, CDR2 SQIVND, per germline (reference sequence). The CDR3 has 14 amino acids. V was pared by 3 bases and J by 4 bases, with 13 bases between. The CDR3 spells CASSISWGPYEQYF. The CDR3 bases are TGTGCCAGTAGTATCTCCTGGGGCCCTTACGAGCAGTACTTC.

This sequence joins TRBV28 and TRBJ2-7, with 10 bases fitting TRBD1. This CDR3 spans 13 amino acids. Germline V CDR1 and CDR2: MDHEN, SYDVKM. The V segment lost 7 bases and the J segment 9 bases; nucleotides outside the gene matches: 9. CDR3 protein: CASNPGQGVWQYF. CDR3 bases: TGTGCCAGCAACCCCGGACAGGGGGTTTGGCAGTACTTC.

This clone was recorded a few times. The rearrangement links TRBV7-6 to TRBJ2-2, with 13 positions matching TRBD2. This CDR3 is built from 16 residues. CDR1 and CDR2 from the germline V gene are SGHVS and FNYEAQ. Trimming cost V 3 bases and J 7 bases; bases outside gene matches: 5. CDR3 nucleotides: TGTGCCAGCAGCTTCAGACTAGCGGGAGGAAGCGGGGAGCTGTTTTTT. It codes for CASSFRLAGGSGELFF.